The subject of this entry is one TCR beta chain. Germline V gene lookup returns CDR1 SGHAT and CDR2 FQNNGV. V lost 3 bases and J 2 bases, leaving 5 bases between the germline ends. CDR3 length equals 13 residues. The survey-level immunoSEQ assay was used. Sequencing used immunoSEQ multiplex PCR; TCRdb keeps in-frame clones, though not all of them. The sample includes 31,000 or so clones, around four fifths of them seen just once. This record comes from a study of STAT5B mutations in CD4+ large granular lymphocyte leukemia. This receptor was identified in a human donor in good health. The sample comprised CD4+ T cells from blood buffy coats. V is TRBV11-2 and J is TRBJ1-5, with D unclear. CDR3 region: CASSFGGNQPQHF. CDR3 in DNA: TGTGCCAGCAGCTTTGGGGGCAATCAGCCCCAGCATTTT.